Listed below are T cell receptor beta chains from one sample, sequenced in a study of cytomegalovirus exposure and HLA in healthy donors. Generated by immunoSEQ multiplex PCR, the TCRdb table keeps only in-frame clones and is missing some. The table lists 95,000 to 120,000 clones, 65% to 85% of them singletons, with less than 6% in the top ten. Sample: PBMCs. The receptors shown here come from a woman in her 30s in good health and CMV-seropositive. Both conserved end residues are part of each CDR3.

v_call	j_call	cdr3_aa
TRBV18	TRBJ2-5	CASSPQSARETQYF
TRBV9	TRBJ2-1	CASSENTGTSGKWNEQFF
TRBV13	TRBJ1-5	CASSFTGMGNQPQHF
TRBV7-3	TRBJ2-1	CASSLGAGDLFF
TRBV18	TRBJ2-1	CASSGLAGGRNEQFF
TRBV28	TRBJ1-2	CASSLMWGGGYTF
TRBV7-9	TRBJ1-1	CASSLVRGLIMNTEAFF
TRBV12-5	.	CASGWGTGTGPEQYF
TRBV18	TRBJ1-1	CASSPGEGGIEAFF
TRBV5-1	TRBJ2-1	CASSLGLAGAISEQFF
TRBV6-5	TRBJ2-5	CASSYSLNQETQYF
TRBV5-1	.	CASSFSGGTYEQYF
TRBV7-3	TRBJ1-1	CSSSLRGGSRNTEAFF
TRBV30	TRBJ2-1	CAWSVNQWNEQFF
TRBV7-9	TRBJ2-7	CSSSLANSYEQYF
TRBV2	TRBJ2-6	CASRAGGPGANVLTF
TRBV29-1	TRBJ2-3	CSVEAERDTQYF
TRBV11-3	TRBJ2-7	CASSISDNSYEQYF
TRBV5-6	TRBJ1-5	CASSSYGTYSYSNQPQHF
TRBV7-2	TRBJ2-7	CASSPGDRRYEQYF
TRBV14	TRBJ1-2	CASSQRGQGGNYGYTF
TRBV5-4	TRBJ2-2	CASSRNSGTGELFF
TRBV9	TRBJ1-5	CASSVGQSNQPQHF
TRBV2	TRBJ2-7	CASSPTGLSSYEQYF
TRBV5-6	TRBJ2-3	CASSKRTGHLADTQYF
TRBV19	TRBJ1-2	CASSISRDPRGYGYTF
TRBV9	TRBJ2-1	CASSVGVSEQFF
TRBV7-9	TRBJ1-6	CASSLGDRGSSPLHF
TRBV2	TRBJ1-2	CASSPHAGGNYGYTF
TRBV20-1	TRBJ2-7	CSASDELEQYF
TRBV10-3	TRBJ2-7	CAISEGPGRGSSYEQYF
TRBV27	TRBJ1-5	CASSLRGNQPQHF
TRBV6-1	TRBJ1-5	CASSPFSGDYQPQHF
TRBV2	TRBJ1-5	CASSADRGHQPQHF
TRBV9	TRBJ2-4	CASSQTGIDIQYF
TRBV28	TRBJ2-7	CASSLGGPYEQYF
TRBV6-1	TRBJ2-7	CASTGQAHEQYF
TRBV7-9	TRBJ2-7	CSSSFGVGSSSYEQYF
TRBV9	TRBJ2-1	CASSVVTGSNEQFF